The 19 T cell receptor beta chains given below trace back to one sample, sequenced in a study of T cells in Graves' hyperthyroidism and ophthalmopathy. What was amplified from RNA transcripts were TCR beta CDR3 regions. First-round RT-PCR targeting the TCR CDR3 was performed with the HTBI primer set. TCRdb fed the multiplex PCR reads into MiXCR, producing one record per CDR3 protein. Among over 400,000 distinct CDR3 sequences listed, under 15% were seen once. Source material: blood. The receptors stem from a man aged 18-30 years with Graves' ophthalmopathy.

The V gene is TRBV9, the J gene TRBJ2-2, with 10 bases that match TRBD2. Trimming removed 4 bases from V and 5 bases from J; junction bases left unmatched: 8. The CDR3 contains 16 residues. Germline loops: CDR1 SGDLS, CDR2 YYNGEE. CDR3 sequence reads: CASSHRGLASTGELFF. The DNA for the CDR3 is TGTGCCAGCAGCCATAGGGGACTAGCGTCGACCGGGGAGCTGTTTTTT.

This clonotype has a count of ten or more. The V and J genes are TRBV2 and TRBJ2-5; 9 bases are shared with TRBD2. CDR1 and CDR2 (germline): SNHLY, FYNNEI. This CDR3 spans 14 amino acids. V trimming: 7 bases; J trimming: 4 bases; junction bases outside the gene matches: 7. The CDR3 DNA reads TGTGCCAGCATTCCGCGGGGGGGAGGAGAGACCCAGTACTTC. Amino acid sequence: CASIPRGGGETQYF.

J is TRBJ2-7 and V is TRBV5-4; D is possibly TRBD2 (6 bases). CDR1 is SGHNT, CDR2 YYREEE, per germline (reference sequence). The CDR3 runs to 14 residues. The V and J ends lost 3 bases and 7 bases respectively, with 17 bases between them. CDR3 in DNA: TGTGCCAGCAGCTCACTTGGGGGGAGAAGAGAGCAGTACTTC. Encoded protein: CASSSLGGRREQYF.

This clonotype was seen repeatedly, ten times or more. The gene calls are TRBV12-3 or TRBV12-4 and TRBJ2-5; D may correspond to TRBD1 or TRBD2 (5 bases each). Trimming took 8 bases from V and 3 from J, leaving 22 bases between them. This CDR3 region has 16 residues. CDR3 nucleotides: TGTGCCAGCGACTCGGGAATCCTAGGACACAAAGAGACCCAGTACTTC. Translation gives CASDSGILGHKETQYF.

The chain recombines TRBV12-3 or TRBV12-4 with TRBJ2-3; maybe TRBD2 (5 bases). This CDR3 spans 14 amino acids. Trimming cost V 0 bases and J 6 bases, with 10 bases left between them. This chain's CDR3 is CASSLAEEWDTQYF. The CDR3 region has the DNA TGTGCCAGCAGTTTAGCGGAGGAGTGGGATACGCAGTATTTT.

V and J are TRBV28 and TRBJ2-1; TRBD2 agrees at 10 bases. In germline, CDR1 is MDHEN, CDR2 SYDVKM. The J segment lost 7 bases and the V segment lost 7 bases, leaving 13 bases of the junction unmatched. The CDR3 contains 16 residues. The CDR3 bases are TGTGCCAGCAACCTCATATCTAGCGGGAGAGGTAATGAGCAGTTCTTC. The encoded protein is CASNLISSGRGNEQFF.

This clonotype was counted at least ten times. V is TRBV11-2 and J is TRBJ1-1; perhaps TRBD1 as D (5 bases). Germline V gene lookup returns CDR1 SGHAT and CDR2 FQNNGV. The CDR3 length is 14 residues. Trimming shortened V by 5 bases and J by 8 bases, and 18 bases separated the two germline ends. Here the CDR3 reads CASSPRPGSGEAFF. Here the CDR3 DNA reads TGTGCCAGCAGCCCCCGACCGGGGTCAGGGGAAGCTTTCTTT.

The table lists this clonotype with many counts. The chain couples TRBV7-9 to TRBJ2-1, with 8 bases fitting TRBD1. The CDR3 totals 15 residues. The germline V gene has CDR1 SEHNR and CDR2 FQNEAQ (reference sequence). With 6 bases clipped from V and 8 bases from J, the junction kept 12 bases outside the gene matches. The CDR3 sequence is CASSSTGARWDEQFF. CDR3 sequence (DNA): TGTGCCAGCAGTTCGACAGGGGCTCGGTGGGATGAGCAGTTCTTC.

This clonotype was found many times. CDR3 DNA sequence: TGTGCCAGCAGTGAAGCGAAGGGGTCGAACACAGATACGCAGTATTTT. Translated, it gives CASSEAKGSNTDTQYF. The gene calls are TRBV6-1 and TRBJ2-3; D possibly corresponds to TRBD1 (5 bases). The CDR3 is made up of 16 amino acids. V dropped 0 bases and J dropped 2 bases, with 12 bases sitting between them. The germline CDR1 and CDR2 sequences are MNHNS and SASEGT.

This clonotype turned up a few times. The rearrangement links TRBV7-2 to TRBJ1-2, with 12 bases lining up with TRBD1. This CDR3 has 15 residues. V was clipped by 5 bases and J by 8 bases; unmatched bases: 9. Germline values: CDR1 SGHTA, CDR2 FQGNSA. The CDR3: CASSPGTGGGRGYTF. The CDR3 DNA follows: TGTGCCAGCAGCCCGGGGACAGGGGGCGGAAGAGGCTACACCTTC.

In its sample, this clonotype was seen many times. This chain joins TRBV29-1 and TRBJ2-7; 10 bases align to TRBD1. CDR3 length equals 14 residues. Trimming took 7 bases from V and 3 from J; bases not matched to a gene: 9. Germline V gene sequence: CDR1 SQVTM, CDR2 ANQGSEA. The CDR3 sequence: CSAIIRDRGYEQYF. DNA of the CDR3: TGCAGCGCGATAATCCGGGACAGGGGCTACGAGCAGTACTTC.

This clonotype was found a few times. This sequence joins TRBV14 and TRBJ2-7; 9 bases fit TRBD2. The CDR3 runs 14 residues. The V gene end was trimmed by 6 bases and the J gene end by 5 bases; junction bases not matched to a gene: 8. Germline assignment: CDR1 SGHDN and CDR2 FVKESK. CDR3 coding DNA: TGTGCCAGCAGTATTAGCGGGAGTTCCCACGAGCAGTACTTC. It yields the protein CASSISGSSHEQYF.

This clonotype appeared many times. The chain joins TRBV29-1 to TRBJ1-2; possibly TRBD1 for D (5 bases). Trimming pared 8 bases from V and 6 bases from J, leaving 16 bases between. CDR1 is SQVTM, CDR2 ANQGSEA, per germline. The CDR3 has 12 residues. The CDR3 DNA is TGCAGCTCTAGGGACGCATTTGATGGCTACACCTTC. Protein product: CSSRDAFDGYTF.

This clonotype has a count of ten or more. This rearrangement joins TRBV7-8 to TRBJ2-3; 8 positions agree with TRBD2. V shed 2 bases and J 5 bases; nucleotides not matched to a gene: 6. This CDR3 has 15 amino acids. CDR1 SGHVS and CDR2 FQNEAQ come from the germline V gene. The CDR3 is CASSLLIGGGDTQYF. The CDR3 region has the DNA TGTGCCAGCAGCTTATTGATCGGGGGGGGAGATACGCAGTATTTT.

This clonotype was seen at least ten times. J is TRBJ2-6 and V is TRBV20-1, with 9 bases matching TRBD1. V dropped 3 bases and J dropped 0; count of bases not matched to a gene: 9. The CDR3 runs to 18 residues. Germline V lookup: CDR1 DFQATT, CDR2 SNEGSKA (reference sequence). The CDR3 nucleotides are TGCAGTGCTAGGAGTTCCGGGACAGGGCACTCTGGGGCCAACGTCCTGACTTTC. Residues: CSARSSGTGHSGANVLTF.

This clonotype was picked up many times. The chain employs TRBV19 and TRBJ1-1, with a weak D call TRBD1 (5 bases). CDR3 length equals 14 residues. Germline-derived CDR1 and CDR2 are LNHDA and SQIVND (reference sequence). V lost 3 bases to trimming and J lost 4 bases, with 12 bases between them. The CDR3 loop is CASSMAGPITEAFF. Here the CDR3 DNA reads TGTGCCAGTAGTATGGCAGGGCCCATCACTGAAGCTTTCTTT. The entire variable domain, with the rest obtained from reference TRBV19 and TRBJ1-1, is as follows: DGGITQSPKYLFRKEGQNVTLSCEQNLNHDAMYWYRQDPGQGLRLIYYSQIVNDFQKGDIAEGYSVSREKKESFPLTVTSAQKNPTAFYLCASSMAGPITEAFFGQGTRLTVV.

This clonotype was observed at least ten times. The chain links TRBV11-1 to TRBJ1-5; TRBD1 agrees at 7 bases. Germline V gene lookup returns CDR1 SGHAT and CDR2 FQDESV (reference sequence). The V gene end was trimmed by 4 bases and the J gene end by 0 bases; junction bases not matched to a gene: 9. The CDR3 consists of 17 residues. CDR3 loop: CASSSRTGPDSNQPQHF. The CDR3 region has the DNA TGTGCCAGCAGCTCGCGGACAGGCCCCGATAGCAATCAGCCCCAGCATTTT.

The table lists this clonotype with many counts. The chain couples TRBV30 to TRBJ1-6, with TRBD1 matching over 7 bases. The CDR3 sequence is 13 residues long. V shed 3 bases and J 9 bases; nucleotides not matched to a gene: 5. Germline values: CDR1 GTSNPN, CDR2 SVGIG (reference sequence). CDR3 protein: CAWSRDSLSPLHF. The CDR3 nucleotides are TGTGCCTGGAGCCGGGACAGCCTTTCACCCCTCCACTTT.

The chain carries TRBV28 and TRBJ2-5, with a weak D call TRBD2 (5 bases). The germline CDR1 and CDR2 sequences are MDHEN and SYDVKM. With 3 bases removed from V and 5 bases from J, the gap between germline ends came to 16 bases. This CDR3 comprises 15 residues. CDR3 coding DNA: TGTGCCAGCAGTTTTGTATCGGGAATTAGGGAGACCCAGTACTTC. Its protein is CASSFVSGIRETQYF.